This passage covers 21 T cell receptor beta chains from one sample sequenced in a study of beta chain features in type 1 diabetes (dated by TCRdb to the late 2010s). Library generation was performed with the immunoSEQ multiplex PCR assay. The entire amount of isolated RNA was reverse transcribed using the High Capacity cDNA Reverse Transcription Kit, so the sequenced TCRB transcripts were expressed ones. As stored in TCRdb, this immuneACCESS dataset retains in-frame rearrangements with V and J assigned. A fraction of the clones does not appear; measured against another copy, unresolved V genes explain less than half of the discrepancy, and the remainder lacks a known reason. The sample table records about 400,000 clones; over 10% of these occur just once. 0.017% of the sample belongs to the ten largest clones. Specimen: naive CD4+ T cells from blood. The cell subset or site label here, explained by the study, means: true naive CD4+ T cells. The origin of the receptors is a man aged 18-30 years in good health.

The gene calls are TRBV7-3 and TRBJ2-7; tentative D call: TRBD1 (5 bases). The CDR3 is 15 residues long. V was pared by 0 bases and J by 5 bases, with 14 bases between. In germline, CDR1 is SGHTA, CDR2 FQGTGA. CDR3: CASSLTSQGSHEQYF. DNA of the CDR3: TGTGCCAGCAGCTTAACGAGTCAGGGTTCCCACGAGCAGTACTTC.

The sample holds a few counts of this clone. V usage is TRBV29-1 and J usage is TRBJ1-2; no firm D call. Trimming left V 0 bases short and J 7 bases short, with 9 bases between. CDR3 size: 12 residues. The germline V gene has CDR1 SQVTM and CDR2 ANQGSEA. The CDR3 DNA reads as TGCAGCGTTGAAGACTACCGTGGTGGCTACACCTTC. Translating gives CSVEDYRGGYTF.

The chain links TRBV28 to TRBJ1-2, with TRBD1 matching over 8 bases. V was pared by 6 bases and J by 0 bases, with 9 bases of the junction left unmatched. Looked up from germline, CDR1 is MDHEN and CDR2 is SYDVKM. This CDR3 contains 16 residues. DNA for the CDR3: TGTGCCAGCAGGGACACGGGACAGGCATCTAACTATGGCTACACCTTC. Amino acids: CASRDTGQASNYGYTF.

This clone came up a few times. The CDR3 nucleotides are TGCGCCAGCAGCCAAGATTTGGGGACATATGGCTACACCTTC. Protein sequence: CASSQDLGTYGYTF. The chain uses TRBV4-3 and TRBJ1-2; perhaps TRBD1 as D (6 bases). CDR3 length: 14 residues. Trimming stripped 0 bases from V and 5 bases from J, with 10 bases between. From germline, CDR1 is LGHNA and CDR2 YSLEER.

The chain has TRBV18 and TRBJ1-1, with TRBD1 matching 7 bases. Unmatched junction bases numbered 7, after V lost 5 bases and J lost 1 base. The CDR3 length is 15 residues. Per germline, CDR1 KGHSH and CDR2 LQKENI. DNA of the CDR3: TGTGCCAGCTCAACAACCGGGACAGAGAACACTGAAGCTTTCTTT. Translating it yields CASSTTGTENTEAFF.

This clone was picked up a small number of times. The chain employs TRBV4-3 and TRBJ2-7, with a possible D match to TRBD1 (6 bases). From germline, CDR1 is LGHNA and CDR2 YSLEER. The CDR3 is 15 residues long. The germline V and J ends were trimmed by 4 bases and 2 bases, with 15 bases remaining between them. The CDR3: CASSPQGEVPYEQYF. DNA for the CDR3: TGCGCCAGCAGCCCACAGGGAGAGGTCCCCTACGAGCAGTACTTC.

The chain links TRBV25-1 to TRBJ1-2; a possible D gene is TRBD1 (6 bases). V shed 4 bases and J shed 8 bases, with 14 bases lying between them. Germline V CDR1 and CDR2: MGHDK, SYGVNS. This CDR3 contains 13 residues. The CDR3 protein is CASSVTGFSGYTF. The CDR3 DNA is TGTGCCAGCAGTGTAACAGGGTTCTCGGGCTACACCTTC.

In its sample, this clone was seen a few times. J is TRBJ2-1 and V is TRBV7-3; 8 bases fit TRBD2. Germline loops: CDR1 SGHTA, CDR2 FQGTGA. CDR3 length equals 16 residues. Unmatched junction bases numbered 7, after V lost 2 bases and J lost 4 bases. CDR3 loop: CASSLSSSGGYNEQFF. The CDR3 DNA follows: TGTGCCAGCAGCTTATCGTCCAGCGGGGGTTACAATGAGCAGTTCTTC.

J is TRBJ2-1 and V is TRBV30; 10 bases line up with TRBD2. With 3 bases clipped from V and 10 bases from J, the junction kept 12 bases outside the gene matches. The CDR3 is made up of 15 amino acids. CDR1 is GTSNPN, CDR2 SVGIG, per germline (reference sequence). The CDR3 sequence is CAWSTGLARSGEQFF. In DNA form, the CDR3 reads TGTGCCTGGAGCACGGGACTAGCGAGGTCCGGGGAGCAGTTCTTC. Supplemented by reference TRBV30 and TRBJ2-1, the full variable domain reads SQTIHQWPATLVQPVGSPLSLECTVEGTSNPNLYWYRQAAGRGLQLLFYSVGIGQISSEVPQNLSASRPQDRQFILSSKKLLLSDSGFYLCAWSTGLARSGEQFFGPGTRLTVL.

This clone turned up a few times. The rearrangement joins TRBV6-6 to TRBJ1-4, with unresolved D. The length of the CDR3 is 14 residues. Trimming stripped 4 bases from V and 3 bases from J, with 9 bases between. From germline, CDR1 is MNHNY and CDR2 SVGAGI (reference sequence). Here the CDR3 reads CASSWVQANEKLFF. CDR3 nucleotide sequence: TGTGCCAGCAGTTGGGTCCAGGCTAATGAAAAACTGTTTTTT.

This clone has a handful of counts. This sequence joins TRBV10-3 and TRBJ2-5, with 7 bases lining up with TRBD1. The V gene end was trimmed by 0 bases and the J gene end by 4 bases; junction bases not matched to a gene: 8. The CDR3 length is 16 residues. Germline V lookup: CDR1 ENHRY, CDR2 SYGVKD. The chain's CDR3 is CAISESKDRAGETQYF. DNA of the CDR3: TGTGCCATCAGTGAGTCGAAAGACAGGGCAGGAGAGACCCAGTACTTC.

This clone was picked up a small number of times. This rearrangement joins TRBV4-2 to TRBJ1-2; 9 bases match TRBD1. V gave up 3 bases and J gave up 7 bases; unmatched junction bases: 12. The germline CDR1 and CDR2 sequences are LGHNA and YNFKEQ. This CDR3 region has 16 residues. CDR3 region: CASSHPRQGGVGGYTF. The CDR3 DNA sequence: TGTGCCAGCAGCCATCCACGACAGGGGGGCGTGGGTGGCTACACCTTC.

Only a few counts were recorded for this clone. The chain uses TRBV14 and TRBJ2-7; D is unresolved. The CDR3 totals 13 residues. The ends were cut back, 1 base at V and 13 bases at J, with 17 bases in the middle. Germline CDR1 reads SGHDN; CDR2 reads FVKESK. The CDR3 nucleotides are TGTGCCAGCAGCCAAGTCGGAACCGGTCGGGTTTACTTC. It specifies CASSQVGTGRVYF.

The chain is built from TRBV28 and TRBJ2-1; 8 bases agree with TRBD1. The CDR3 extends over 16 amino acids. V lost 3 bases to trimming and J lost 2 bases; unmatched junction nucleotides: 6. CDR1 is MDHEN, CDR2 SYDVKM, per germline. Here the CDR3 reads CASSFIGQGAYNEQFF. The CDR3, as DNA: TGTGCCAGCAGTTTCATCGGACAGGGAGCCTACAATGAGCAGTTCTTC. The complete variable domain, with remaining parts taken from reference TRBV28 and TRBJ2-1, reads DVKVTQSSRYLVKRTGEKVFLECVQDMDHENMFWYRQDPGLGLRLIYFSYDVKMKEKGDIPEGYSVSREKKERFSLILESASTNQTSMYLCASSFIGQGAYNEQFFGPGTRLTVL.

The sample holds a few counts of this clone. V gene TRBV9 combines with J gene TRBJ2-5, with D maybe TRBD1 (6 bases). Near its end, the DNA agrees better with TRBJ2-7, so the J call may be wrong. Germline CDR1 SGDLS, CDR2 YYNGEE. CDR3 size: 13 residues. CDR3: CASSVDRVNEQYF. The CDR3 DNA reads as TGTGCCAGCAGCGTAGACAGGGTTAACGAGCAGTACTTC.

This clone turned up a few times. The V and J genes are TRBV28 and TRBJ1-2, with 8 bases fitting TRBD1. J lost 6 bases, V lost 11 bases, and 20 bases had no gene match. The CDR3 extends over 16 amino acids. In germline, CDR1 is MDHEN, CDR2 SYDVKM. CDR3 residues: CAGGKKFRGRQDGYTF. DNA for the CDR3: TGTGCCGGGGGTAAGAAATTCAGGGGGCGCCAGGATGGCTACACCTTC.

The chain employs TRBV27 and TRBJ2-5; D gene ambiguous. Germline-derived CDR1 and CDR2 are MNHEY and SMNVEV (reference sequence). CDR3 length equals 13 residues. The germline V and J ends were trimmed by 5 bases and 3 bases, with 10 bases remaining between them. The CDR3 DNA reads TGTGCCAGCAGTCTTTATGAGGAAGAGACCCAGTACTTC. As protein: CASSLYEEETQYF.

This clone was observed a few times. Written as DNA, the CDR3 is TGCAGTGCCAGATACAGGTACGAGCAGTACTTC. This sequence encodes CSARYRYEQYF. The chain employs TRBV20-1 and TRBJ2-7; D perhaps matches TRBD1 (5 bases). CDR1 is DFQATT and CDR2 is SNEGSKA in the germline V gene (reference sequence). This CDR3 has 11 residues. V lost 6 bases to trimming and J lost 4 bases, with 10 bases between them.

This clone has a handful of counts. CDR3 DNA sequence: TGTGCCAGCAGCTTGGAGTTGTCAGGTCCCACCTTC. Its protein is CASSLELSGPTF. The chain is built from TRBV5-4 and TRBJ1-2; D ambiguous. V lost 0 bases, J lost 13 bases, and 13 bases lay in between. From germline, CDR1 is SGHNT and CDR2 YYREEE (reference sequence). The CDR3 length is 12 residues. Filled out from reference TRBV5-4 and TRBJ1-2, the complete variable domain reads ETGVTQSPTHLIKTRGQQVTLRCSSQSGHNTVSWYQQALGQGPQFIFQYYREEENGRGNFPPRFSGLQFPNYSSELNVNALELDDSALYLCASSLELSGPTFGSGTRLTVV.

To note about this clone: This specimen includes other DNA sequences encoding the same CDR3. This chain joins TRBV18 and TRBJ1-5; perhaps TRBD1 as D (5 bases). The CDR3 is made up of 15 amino acids. Trimming removed 0 bases from V and 0 bases from J, with 6 bases in between. Germline CDR1 is KGHSH and CDR2 is LQKENI. The chain's CDR3 is CASSPPGGSNQPQHF. Here the CDR3 DNA reads TGTGCCAGCTCACCACCGGGGGGTAGCAATCAGCCCCAGCATTTT.

The chain links TRBV4-2 to TRBJ2-2, with 8 nucleotides matching TRBD1. After removal of 4 bases from V and 0 bases from J, the junction contained 1 base not matched to a gene. The CDR3 has 15 amino acids. CDR1 and CDR2 (germline): LGHNA, YNFKEQ. The chain's CDR3 is CASSPDRANTGELFF. In nucleotides, the CDR3 is TGTGCCAGCAGCCCGGACAGGGCGAACACCGGGGAGCTGTTTTTT.